The 30 T cell receptor beta chains listed next were all sequenced from one sample in a study of graft-versus-host responses after intestinal transplantation. These receptors lack a known antigen. The repertoire was sequenced with immunoSEQ multiplex PCR; TCRdb's copy has only in-frame clones and lacks some. The data hold around 90,000 clones, with about 93% observed a single time. Sequencing used unstimulated CD8+ T cells sorted from spleen or lymph node cells, obtained before intestinal transplant. These receptors were obtained from a human donor who received an intestinal transplant.

The chain carries TRBV10-3 and TRBJ2-7; 7 bases align to TRBD1. Germline V gene data show CDR1 as ENHRY and CDR2 as SYGVKD. Losses at the gene ends were 3 bases for V and 1 base for J; bases not matched to a gene: 3. The CDR3 spans 14 residues. The CDR3, as DNA: TGTGCCATCAGTGATCCGGGACAGTCCTACGAGCAGTACTTC. Translated, it gives CAISDPGQSYEQYF.

V gene TRBV4-1 combines with J gene TRBJ1-5; D remains ambiguous. V dropped 5 bases and J dropped 3 bases, with 8 bases sitting between them. CDR1 and CDR2 (germline): MGHRA, YSYEKL. This CDR3 is built from 13 residues. The CDR3 protein is CASSEQPNQPQHF. The DNA of the CDR3 is TGCGCCAGCAGCGAACAGCCCAATCAGCCCCAGCATTTT.

This chain uses TRBV30 with TRBJ2-7, with D perhaps matching TRBD2 (6 bases). Trimming shortened V by 0 bases and J by 1 base, and 7 bases separated the two germline ends. CDR3 length equals 13 residues. Per the germline V gene, CDR1 is GTSNPN and CDR2 is SVGIG (reference sequence). The CDR3 region is CAWSVGTSYEQYF. The CDR3, as DNA: TGTGCCTGGAGTGTGGGGACTTCCTACGAGCAGTACTTC. The whole variable domain, remainder taken from reference TRBV30 and TRBJ2-7, is SQTIHQWPATLVQPVGSPLSLECTVEGTSNPNLYWYRQAAGRGLQLLFYSVGIGQISSEVPQNLSASRPQDRQFILSSKKLLLSDSGFYLCAWSVGTSYEQYFGPGTRLTVT.

The chain links TRBV30 to TRBJ2-4, with TRBD2 matching 8 bases. Germline V gene sequence: CDR1 GTSNPN, CDR2 SVGIG (reference sequence). V was clipped by 3 bases and J by 9 bases; unmatched bases: 7. The CDR3 length is 13 residues. The DNA for the CDR3 is TGTGCCTGGAGCGACGGGGGGGCGCTCATTCAGTACTTC. It specifies CAWSDGGALIQYF.

The rearrangement uses TRBV4-1 and TRBJ1-5; D gene uncertain. Germline values: CDR1 MGHRA, CDR2 YSYEKL. The CDR3 extends over 16 amino acids. V lost 1 base, J lost 0 bases, and 10 bases lay in between. CDR3 region: CASSQVAGYSNQPQHF. CDR3 coding DNA: TGCGCCAGCAGCCAAGTCGCAGGATATAGCAATCAGCCCCAGCATTTT.

This chain connects TRBV19 to TRBJ1-2; 8 positions agree with TRBD1. The CDR3 has 12 amino acids. V lost 9 bases to trimming and J lost 6 bases; unmatched junction nucleotides: 6. The germline CDR1 and CDR2 sequences are LNHDA and SQIVND (reference sequence). The CDR3 coding sequence is TGTGCCAGCGTGACAGGGGAAGATGGCTACACCTTC. It specifies CASVTGEDGYTF.

The chain joins TRBV7-8 to TRBJ2-7; 7 bases match TRBD1. The CDR3 runs 13 residues. V lost 5 bases and J lost 4; bases outside the gene matches: 5. The V gene's germline CDR1 is SGHVS and CDR2 FQNEAQ. This chain's CDR3 is CASSRRQGYEQYF. For the CDR3, the DNA is TGTGCCAGCAGCCGTCGACAGGGATACGAGCAGTACTTC.

The CDR3 reads CASSLLGTSGLLNTGELFF. The CDR3 DNA reads as TGTGCCAGCAGCTTACTTGGGACTAGCGGGCTTCTGAACACCGGGGAGCTGTTTTTT. The genes are TRBV11-2 and TRBJ2-2; 12 bases are shared with TRBD2. The CDR3 consists of 19 residues. Germline V lookup: CDR1 SGHAT, CDR2 FQNNGV. V dropped 2 bases and J dropped 1; count of bases not matched to a gene: 8.

V usage is TRBV4-3 and J usage is TRBJ2-5; D unclear. The DNA end lines up better with TRBJ2-7; the J call may be wrong. This CDR3 has 16 amino acids. CDR1 and CDR2 (germline): LGHNA, YSLEER. DNA for the CDR3: TGCGCCAGCAGCCAAGATGCCCCGGCTAGCTCCTACGAGCAGTACTTC. The encoded protein is CASSQDAPASSYEQYF.

In nucleotides, the CDR3 is TGTGCCAGCAGCGAGACAGGGTCAGATACGCAGTATTTT. Protein: CASSETGSDTQYF. This chain links TRBV7-9 with TRBJ2-3; the match to TRBD1 covers 7 bases. Looked up from germline, CDR1 is SEHNR and CDR2 is FQNEAQ (reference sequence). This CDR3 is built from 13 residues. J was trimmed by 4 bases and V by 5 bases; bases with no gene match: 3.

The rearrangement joins TRBV27 to TRBJ2-5; 8 bases align to TRBD1. The J call may be incorrect, as the DNA end agrees better with TRBJ2-7. Per the germline V gene, CDR1 is MNHEY and CDR2 is SMNVEV (reference sequence). This CDR3 contains 15 residues. The CDR3: CASQPAGQGAYEQYF. For the CDR3, the DNA is TGTGCCAGCCAACCCGCCGGGCAGGGGGCGTACGAGCAGTACTTC.

V and J are TRBV5-4 and TRBJ2-7; D ambiguous. V lost 3 bases, J lost 0 bases, and 13 bases lay in between. The germline V gene encodes CDR1 SGHNT and CDR2 YYREEE (reference sequence). This CDR3 is built from 15 residues. The CDR3 is CASSSTTSSSYEQYF. The DNA for the CDR3 is TGTGCCAGCAGCTCGACGACAAGTAGCTCCTACGAGCAGTACTTC.

Written as DNA, the CDR3 is TGCGCCAGCATCCAGGGGGCGCCCAAAAACATTCAGTACTTC. Protein product: CASIQGAPKNIQYF. The genes are TRBV23-1 and TRBJ2-4, with 8 bases lining up with TRBD1. TRBV23-1 is an ORF, with its function uncertain. Germline trimming cut 7 bases from V and 2 bases from J; bases unmatched to any gene: 4. The CDR3 has 14 residues.

The V gene is TRBV7-2, the J gene TRBJ2-7; 8 nucleotides agree with TRBD1. J lost 2 bases, V lost 3 bases, and 3 bases had no gene match. Germline V gene lookup returns CDR1 SGHTA and CDR2 FQGNSA. The CDR3 covers 14 residues. DNA of the CDR3: TGTGCCAGCAGCTTGGGACAGGTTACCTACGAGCAGTACTTC. Protein product: CASSLGQVTYEQYF.

Only one count was recorded for this clone. The chain combines TRBV4-2 with TRBJ2-7; 9 bases fit TRBD1. This CDR3 is built from 15 residues. Trimming cost V 4 bases and J 3 bases; bases outside gene matches: 7. From germline, CDR1 is LGHNA and CDR2 YNFKEQ. This CDR3 is CASSPGTGTYYEQYF. For the CDR3, the DNA is TGTGCCAGCAGCCCCGGGACAGGGACTTACTACGAGCAGTACTTC.

The chain joins TRBV19 to TRBJ1-5; D is uncertain. CDR1 and CDR2 (germline): LNHDA, SQIVND (reference sequence). The CDR3 is 14 amino acids. Trimming cost V 4 bases and J 2 bases, with 9 bases left between them. The CDR3 loop reads CASSSNLGNQPQHF. The CDR3 nucleotides are TGTGCCAGTAGTAGTAATCTCGGCAATCAGCCCCAGCATTTT.

This clone has only one observation. The rearrangement uses TRBV6-4 and TRBJ1-3, with D maybe TRBD1 (6 bases). The germline CDR1 and CDR2 sequences are MRHNA and SNTAGT. V gave up 6 bases and J gave up 2 bases, with 14 bases separating them. This CDR3 region has 15 residues. The CDR3: CASRDRREPGNTIYF. CDR3 bases: TGTGCCAGCAGAGACAGGCGGGAACCTGGAAACACCATATATTTT.

The chain employs TRBV27 and TRBJ1-1; no definite D call. The germline V gene encodes CDR1 MNHEY and CDR2 SMNVEV (reference sequence). This CDR3 has 14 residues. V was trimmed by 2 bases and J by 1 base, leaving 8 bases between them. The CDR3 protein is CASSLAVENTEAFF. In DNA, the CDR3 is TGTGCCAGCAGTTTAGCGGTCGAGAACACTGAAGCTTTCTTT.

The genes are TRBV4-2 and TRBJ2-7; possibly TRBD1 for D (6 bases). This CDR3 is built from 14 residues. V lost 1 base and J 4 bases, leaving 11 bases between the germline ends. Germline assignment: CDR1 LGHNA and CDR2 YNFKEQ. The CDR3 region is CASSQGLQGYEQYF. CDR3 nucleotide sequence: TGTGCCAGCAGCCAAGGACTACAGGGTTACGAGCAGTACTTC.

The chain links TRBV29-1 to TRBJ2-7; the match to TRBD1 covers 11 bases. CDR1 and CDR2 (germline): SQVTM, ANQGSEA. This CDR3 contains 14 residues. V lost 7 bases to trimming and J lost 4 bases; unmatched junction nucleotides: 9. Written as DNA, the CDR3 is TGCAGCGCCCTAAGGGGACAGGGGGGGTACGAGCAGTACTTC. Translation gives CSALRGQGGYEQYF.

The chain uses TRBV7-9 and TRBJ1-2, with D perhaps matching TRBD1 (5 bases). CDR1 and CDR2 (germline): SEHNR, FQNEAQ (reference sequence). The CDR3 is 16 residues long. V was clipped by 2 bases and J by 4 bases, with 17 bases between them. The CDR3 protein is CASSLWLKGRPYGYTF. DNA of the CDR3: TGTGCCAGCAGCTTATGGTTAAAGGGGCGACCCTATGGCTACACCTTC.

The rearrangement links TRBV7-9 to TRBJ2-1, with D perhaps TRBD2 (6 bases). Germline assignment: CDR1 SEHNR and CDR2 FQNEAQ (reference sequence). V lost 1 base and J 15 bases, leaving 10 bases between the germline ends. The CDR3 is 11 residues long. The CDR3 sequence is CASSLGTKGFF. DNA of the CDR3: TGTGCCAGCAGCTTAGGGACTAAGGGGTTCTTC.

The table lists this clone with a count of one. This chain connects TRBV11-2 to TRBJ2-2, with D tentatively TRBD2 (7 bases). Germline CDR1 SGHAT, CDR2 FQNNGV. V lost 1 base, J lost 2 bases, and 17 bases lay in between. CDR3 length: 18 amino acids. CDR3 sequence (DNA): TGTGCCAGCAGCTTAGGGTCTGGGGGGGCCGTTAACACCGGGGAGCTGTTTTTT. This sequence encodes CASSLGSGGAVNTGELFF.

This sequence joins TRBV19 and TRBJ2-1; 12 bases agree with TRBD1. CDR3 size: 15 residues. The V gene's germline CDR1 is LNHDA and CDR2 SQIVND (reference sequence). The ends lost 3 bases at V and 8 bases at J; junction bases unmatched: 5. Here the CDR3 reads CASSMMGTGGHEQFF. CDR3 sequence (DNA): TGTGCCAGTAGTATGATGGGGACAGGGGGCCATGAGCAGTTCTTC.

This clone has a single count. The V call is TRBV6-1, the J call TRBJ1-1, with D possibly being TRBD1 (5 bases). From germline, CDR1 is MNHNS and CDR2 SASEGT. The CDR3 has 14 residues. The ends were cut back, 8 bases at V and 5 bases at J, with 18 bases in the middle. The CDR3 DNA reads TGTGCCAGCGTCTCTTGGGGGGGTAGGACTGAAGCTTTCTTT. Translated: CASVSWGGRTEAFF.

The rearrangement uses TRBV25-1 and TRBJ2-7, with 7 nucleotides matching TRBD1. The CDR3 has 13 amino acids. The germline V gene has CDR1 MGHDK and CDR2 SYGVNS. V lost 4 bases, J lost 3 bases, and 3 bases stayed unmatched. The CDR3 spells CASSGTGDYEQYF. For the CDR3, the DNA is TGTGCCAGCAGTGGGACAGGAGACTACGAGCAGTACTTC.

The chain joins TRBV27 to TRBJ2-7; 7 bases line up with TRBD2. This CDR3 spans 13 amino acids. The V gene end was trimmed by 8 bases and the J gene end by 4 bases; junction bases not matched to a gene: 8. CDR1 and CDR2 (germline): MNHEY, SMNVEV (reference sequence). The CDR3, as DNA: TGTGCCAGCCATTCCTTGGGGGGGTACGAGCAGTACTTC. This sequence encodes CASHSLGGYEQYF.

The gene calls are TRBV7-9 and TRBJ2-5; tentative D call: TRBD1 (5 bases). The DNA end is more similar to TRBJ2-7, so the J call may be wrong. This CDR3 has 14 residues. Germline CDR1 SEHNR, CDR2 FQNEAQ (reference sequence). CDR3 residues: CASSLAATVAEQYF. The CDR3, as DNA: TGTGCCAGCAGCTTAGCCGCGACAGTCGCCGAGCAGTACTTC.

The gene calls are TRBV5-8 and TRBJ2-3, with 8 bases lining up with TRBD2. Germline values: CDR1 SGHTS, CDR2 YDEGEE. The CDR3 runs to 15 residues. V was clipped by 0 bases and J by 7 bases; unmatched bases: 7. CDR3 nucleotide sequence: TGTGCCAGCAGCTTGGGCGCGGGAGGAAGAAATACGCAGTATTTT. Protein product: CASSLGAGGRNTQYF.

V and J are TRBV7-6 and TRBJ2-1; D perhaps matches TRBD2 (5 bases). The CDR3 runs to 12 residues. From germline, CDR1 is SGHVS and CDR2 FNYEAQ. The V end lost 5 bases, the J end lost 5 bases, and 7 bases lay between the germline ends. CDR3 sequence: CASSRGDNEQFF. CDR3 bases: TGTGCCAGCAGCCGGGGAGACAATGAGCAGTTCTTC. Combining the CDR3 with reference TRBV7-6 and TRBJ2-1 gives the whole variable domain GAGVSQSPRYKVTKRGQDVALRCDPISGHVSLYWYRQALGQGPEFLTYFNYEAQQDKSGLPNDRFSAERPEGSISTLTIQRTEQRDSAMYRCASSRGDNEQFFGPGTRLTVL.